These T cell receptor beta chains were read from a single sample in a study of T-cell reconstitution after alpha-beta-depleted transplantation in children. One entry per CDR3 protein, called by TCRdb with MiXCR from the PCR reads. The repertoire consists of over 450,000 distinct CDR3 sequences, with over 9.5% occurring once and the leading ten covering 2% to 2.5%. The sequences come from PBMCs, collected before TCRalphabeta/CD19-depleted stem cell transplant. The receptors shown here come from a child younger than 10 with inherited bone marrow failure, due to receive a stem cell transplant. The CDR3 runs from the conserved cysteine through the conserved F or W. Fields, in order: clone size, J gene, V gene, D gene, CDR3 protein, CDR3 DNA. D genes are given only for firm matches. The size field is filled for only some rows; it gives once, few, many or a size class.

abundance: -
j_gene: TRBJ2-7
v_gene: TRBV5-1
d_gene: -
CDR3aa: CASGIPGYEQYF
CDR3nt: TGCGCCAGCGGCATACCGGGCTACGAGCAGTACTTC

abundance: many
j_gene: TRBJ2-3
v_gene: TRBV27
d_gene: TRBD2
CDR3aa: CASSSGTSGTDTQYF
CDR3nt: TGTGCCAGCAGTTCGGGGACTAGCGGCACAGATACGCAGTATTTT

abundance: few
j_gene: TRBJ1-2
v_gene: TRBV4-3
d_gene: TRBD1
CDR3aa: CASSQDGQDYGYTF
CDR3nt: TGCGCCAGCAGCCAAGACGGACAGGACTATGGCTACACCTTC

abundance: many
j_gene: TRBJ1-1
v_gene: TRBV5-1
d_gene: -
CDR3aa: CASSLDRGLTEAFF
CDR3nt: TGCGCCAGCAGCTTGGATCGGGGCCTCACTGAAGCTTTCTTT

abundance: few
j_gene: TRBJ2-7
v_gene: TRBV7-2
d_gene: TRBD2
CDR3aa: CATLSGRSYEQYF
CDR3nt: TGTGCCACCCTAAGCGGGAGATCCTACGAGCAGTACTTC

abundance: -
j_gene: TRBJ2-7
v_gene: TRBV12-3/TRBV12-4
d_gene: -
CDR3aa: CASSLRWSASSYEQYF
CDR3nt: TGTGCCAGCAGTTTAAGGTGGTCGGCGAGCTCCTACGAGCAGTACTTC

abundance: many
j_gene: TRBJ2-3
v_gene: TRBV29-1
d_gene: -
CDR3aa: CSVVRLETFPQYF
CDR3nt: TGCAGCGTTGTGCGACTAGAGACTTTTCCGCAGTATTTT

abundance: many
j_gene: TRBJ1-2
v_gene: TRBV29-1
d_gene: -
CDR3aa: CSASPTGGDPYGYTF
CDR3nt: TGCAGCGCCTCTCCCACGGGGGGCGATCCTTATGGCTACACCTTC

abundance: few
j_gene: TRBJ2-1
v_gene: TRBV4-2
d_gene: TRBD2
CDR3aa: CASSRDGGLADLRREQFF
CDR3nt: TGTGCCAGCAGCCGCGACGGAGGGCTAGCGGATCTAAGAAGAGAGCAGTTCTTC

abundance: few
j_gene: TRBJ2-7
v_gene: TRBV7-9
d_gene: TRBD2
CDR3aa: CASSWGTSGRVYEQYF
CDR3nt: TGTGCCAGCAGCTGGGGGACTAGCGGGAGGGTGTACGAGCAGTACTTC

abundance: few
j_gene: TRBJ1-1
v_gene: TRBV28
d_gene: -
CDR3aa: CASSSQGSGTEAFF
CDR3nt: TGTGCCAGCAGTTCCCAGGGCTCGGGCACTGAAGCTTTCTTT

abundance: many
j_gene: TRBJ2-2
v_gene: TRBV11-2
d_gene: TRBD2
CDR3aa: CASSLSGGRDAGELFF
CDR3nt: TGTGCCAGCAGCTTATCTGGCGGGAGGGATGCCGGGGAGCTGTTTTTT

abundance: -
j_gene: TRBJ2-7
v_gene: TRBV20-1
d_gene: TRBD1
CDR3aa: CSALWDSAYEQYF
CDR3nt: TGCAGTGCCCTGTGGGACAGCGCCTACGAGCAGTACTTC